This T cell receptor beta chain is drawn from a study of cytomegalovirus exposure and HLA in healthy donors (dated by TCRdb to about 2017). Study-level background: In an earlier analysis of roughly 590 of the donors, roughly 300 Gb of sequence data and 117 million unique TCR beta sequences from roughly 180 million T cells were reported. Donor age, sex, ethnicity and CMV serostatus were compiled alongside the repertoire data. HLA typing covered class I and class II loci at four-digit resolution. The aim of the study was to test whether cataloging public T cell receptors could identify signatures of past pathogen exposure. Several DR-DQ haplotypes were handled as single units for association and clustering, since linkage in the cohort was strong. Among the roughly 390 genotyped donors, approximately 76% belonged to the genetic ancestry cluster associated with self-reported Caucasian donors. Among about 410 genotyped donors of the cohort, an average of approximately 240,000 unique TCR beta nucleotide sequences was sequenced per donor, of which about 18% were non-productive. To study patterns of TCR occurrence, a later analysis re-analyzed previously published TCR beta repertoires from around 670 donors and added high-resolution HLA genotyping. A later genetic analysis took genome-wide SNP genotypes for about three fifths of the 666 donors and used that subset as a discovery cohort. To predict cytomegalovirus infection status, the study combined high-throughput TCR immunosequencing, statistical association of individual TCRs with disease status, and machine learning. Along with the roughly 710-subject first cohort, a separate validation cohort of roughly 110 different subjects was used. The study used immunosequencing to profile the T cell repertoires of 670 or so subjects and linked those repertoires to cytomegalovirus serostatus. All discovery cohort repertoires had been generated on a single sequencing platform. An early release covering over 500 HLA-typed donors comprised about 300 gigabases of sequencing data and approximately 80 million unique TCR sequences. Rather than drawing on any new phenotypic data, the later analysis identified candidate immune exposures from TCR beta sequences and the way those sequences occurred across donors. Typing coverage varied by locus: roughly 620-630 donors for A, B, C, DRB1 and DQB1; 500 to 550 for DQA1; some 610 for DPA1; under 490 for DPB1. To decide whether each TCR beta V gene segment behaved as functional or pseudogenic, an earlier analysis of some 600 of the donors relied on high-throughput TCR beta sequencing. Findings and caveats that apply to the study as a whole: In a later analysis, HLA-associated TCR beta chains were found to be more clonally expanded and to have lower generation probabilities than equally common non-associated chains. A further reported finding was that TCR beta sequences accurately predicted the HLA-A and HLA-B alleles for most subjects in the first cohort. Because HLA typing was missing for some donors at each locus, association tests included only the typed subset. A group of highly shared sequence variants was considered likely to be a technical artifact of the sequencing pipeline. A later analysis found that TCR association rates varied across HLA loci, with DRB1 alleles showing the most associated TCRs and HLA-C alleles the fewest. A later genetic analysis associated a missense DCLRE1C variant with V-gene and J-gene trimming of TCR beta chains, and an independent cohort replicated the association. A later analysis associated about 17,000 TCR beta sequences with specific HLA alleles at a false discovery rate of 0.05. Correlated functional status among segregating V segments might be attributable to linkage disequilibrium, but an unknown experimental factor could not be ruled out. In the study, around 150 TCR beta chains were listed as associated with cytomegalovirus. In a later analysis, several top co-occurrence clusters were reported to appear linked to parvovirus B19, influenza, CMV and Epstein-Barr virus. When HLA alleles, especially DR and DQ, strongly co-occurred, attributing TCR associations to individual alleles was difficult. Because the 87-base-pair reads could not distinguish some IMGT-functional V segments, including TRBV6-2 and TRBV6-3, those segments were excluded. A later genetic analysis reported fewer N-insertions in productive TCRs among donors in an Asian-associated ancestry cluster than the roughly 640-donor mean. While some public TCRs were present in many individuals, most TCR sequences turned up only very rarely across donors. For the cohort, immune exposure information was limited to CMV serostatus. In an earlier analysis of about 550 of the donors, most TCR beta V segments were observed in productive rearrangements about 87% or about 30% of the time, broadly matching IMGT annotations. Three of the identified cytomegalovirus-associated TCR beta chains were confirmed in vitro to be specific for cytomegalovirus antigens. In a later analysis, most CMV-associated TCR beta chains were found to appear HLA-restricted, with HLA associations seemingly driven largely by CMV exposure. The presence/absence analyses assumed that sequencing depth was roughly uniform across donors, and that assumption may not be true. The authors suggested that the approach could potentially be extended to other disease states and immunological phenotypes. Only TCR beta chains were sequenced in this cohort, and the absence of alpha or paired-chain data limited detectable features. Because counts were too low, some 17 rarely observed V segments, including chromosome 9 orphons, were left out of the earlier analysis of 500 to 650 of the donors. Cytomegalovirus status was reported to be diagnosed by the classifier with high specificity and sensitivity in both the original and validation cohorts.

Comment on this clone: This receptor's antigen is unknown. No much larger clone exists at a distance of one base, and base qualities are not known.

Germline trimming amounts to 3 bases on V and 1 base on J, with 6 as the count of junction bases outside the gene matches. The CDR3 goes from the cysteine to the phenylalanine over 18 residues. Only the CDR3 DNA is retained, 54 bases long and in frame from the first base. The germline V gene specifies SGDLS as CDR1 and YYNGEE as CDR2. The cohort comprised under 700 healthy bone marrow donors. At the time of sampling, all cohort members were nominally healthy, though unrecorded immune exposures were likely present. The donor was CMV seropositive and was included in the group of 300 or so seropositive cohort members. A peripheral blood sample was provided by each donor, and peripheral blood mononuclear cells were used for TCR beta sequencing. The Qiagen DNeasy Blood Extraction Kit was used to extract genomic DNA from the blood cell samples. Library method: the immunoSEQ multiplex PCR assay. A mixture of 60 forward primers for TCR Vbeta segments and 13 reverse primers for TCR Jbeta segments was used in the multiplex PCR. Amplification of the CDR3 region of rearranged TCR beta genes was performed with a multiplex PCR assay on genomic DNA. On the Illumina HiSeq System, the amplified TCR beta libraries were sequenced as 87-base-pair reads. As for the authors' bioinformatics: A later analysis counted approximately 76 million unique TCR beta chains across the approximately 700 repertoires, and around 9.9 million of these chains were shared by at least two donors. To remove PCR and sequencing errors, raw reads were error-corrected and collapsed into unique sequences using a nearest-neighbor algorithm that merged closely related sequences. Alignment of CDR3 sequences to IMGT reference sequences was used to assign V, D and J gene segments. For a sequence to be retained, a match of at least six nucleotides to both a V gene segment and a J gene segment was required. Rearrangements were called productive when the CDR3 lacked stop codons and stayed in frame with V and J; all others were non-productive. CDR3 was defined by IMGT convention, running from the second conserved V-encoded cysteine to the conserved J-encoded phenylalanine. The earlier analysis of about 530 of the donors excluded any sequence lacking an unambiguous match to a single V gene segment. An earlier analysis of approximately 590 of the donors called V segments functional above 56.7% productive rearrangements and segregating when the between-donor standard deviation exceeded 5%. A statistical classification framework was built for diagnosing cytomegalovirus status from the catalog of TCR beta chain sequences. V and J gene assignment, in a later analysis, came from comparing TCR nucleotide sequences with IMGT/GENE-DB human TR gene sequences. Using the TCRdist pipeline, a later analysis assigned CDR3 sequences along with most-parsimonious VDJ recombination scenarios. In a later analysis, each TCR beta chain was defined by its CDR3 amino acid sequence together with its V-gene family, and reads without a unique V-gene family were excluded. To address suspected cross-contamination and a sequencing artifact, a later analysis removed some 620 highly shared, low-generation-probability nucleotide sequences. In a later analysis, a clonal expansion index was calculated for each public chain from normalized within-repertoire ranks of inferred template counts. A later analysis computed generation probabilities with a VDJ recombination model fitted to out-of-frame rearrangements, and checked the results against IGoR. In a later analysis, TCR-TCR, TCR-HLA and TCR-CMV co-occurrence was scored with hypergeometric tests, and a repertoire-size bias correction was applied to TCR pairs. To estimate false discovery rates, a later analysis permuted the HLA or CMV assignments 20 times. In a later analysis, co-occurring TCRs were grouped with DBSCAN, and TCRdist sequence similarity was added when clustering was performed within HLA-allele-positive subsets. Co-occurrence clustering excluded repertoires with fewer than 30,000 or more than 120,000 public chains, plus five with anomalous nucleotide sharing. TCRdb took this table from immuneACCESS and kept in-frame rearrangements with V and J called. Such tables lack part of the clones; where checked against another copy, unresolved V genes explain under half of the gap, and the rest is unexplained. The V and J calls and the clone size are those of that table, but D and trimming were determined from the DNA. The sample yields 250,000 to 350,000 clones; 80% to 90% were counted once. The top ten hold roughly 4% of the sample.

The V and J genes are TRBV9 and TRBJ2-1; 14 nucleotides in the junction match TRBD2. This TCR derives from a middle-aged man in good health and CMV-seropositive. The specimen sequenced was PBMCs. Here the CDR3 is given as CASSGSRTSGRSYNEQFF. The nucleotide sequence reads as follows: TGTGCCAGCAGCGGTAGCAGGACTAGCGGGAGGTCCTACAATGAGCAGTTCTTC.